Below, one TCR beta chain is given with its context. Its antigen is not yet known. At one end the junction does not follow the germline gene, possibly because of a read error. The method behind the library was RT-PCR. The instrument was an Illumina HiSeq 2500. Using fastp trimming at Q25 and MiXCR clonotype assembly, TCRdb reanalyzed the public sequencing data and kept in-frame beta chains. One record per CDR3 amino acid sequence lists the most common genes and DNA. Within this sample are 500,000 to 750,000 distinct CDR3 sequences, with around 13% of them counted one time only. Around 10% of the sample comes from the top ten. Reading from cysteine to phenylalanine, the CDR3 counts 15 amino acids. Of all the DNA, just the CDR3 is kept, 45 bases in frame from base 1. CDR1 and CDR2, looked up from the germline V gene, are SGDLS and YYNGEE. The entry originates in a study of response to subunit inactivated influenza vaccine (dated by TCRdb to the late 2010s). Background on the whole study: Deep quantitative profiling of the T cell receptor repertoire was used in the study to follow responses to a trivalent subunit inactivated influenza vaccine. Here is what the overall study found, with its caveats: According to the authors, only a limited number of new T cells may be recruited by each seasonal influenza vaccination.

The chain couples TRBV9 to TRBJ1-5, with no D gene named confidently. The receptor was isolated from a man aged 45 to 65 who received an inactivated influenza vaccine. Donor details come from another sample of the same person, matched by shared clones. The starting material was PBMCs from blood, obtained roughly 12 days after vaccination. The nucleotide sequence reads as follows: TGTGCCAGCAGTTCGACTCCAGCGACCAATCAGCCCCGGCATTTT. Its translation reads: CASSSTPATNQPRHF. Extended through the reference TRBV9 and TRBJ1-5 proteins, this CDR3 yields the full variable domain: DSGVTQTPKHLITATGQRVTLRCSPRSGDLSVYWYQQSLDQGLQFLIQYYNGEERAKGNILERFSAQQFPDLHSELNLSSLELGDSALYFCASSSTPATNQPRHFGDGTRLSIL.